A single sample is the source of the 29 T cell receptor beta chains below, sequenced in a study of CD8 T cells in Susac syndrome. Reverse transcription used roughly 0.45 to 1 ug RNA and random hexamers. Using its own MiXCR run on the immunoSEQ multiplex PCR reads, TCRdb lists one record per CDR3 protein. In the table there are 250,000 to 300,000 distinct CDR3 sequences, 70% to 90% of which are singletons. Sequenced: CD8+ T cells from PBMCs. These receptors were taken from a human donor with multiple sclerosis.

The DNA of the CDR3 is TGTGCCAGCAGCCGGGGCCCAGAAAACACTGAAGCTTTCTTT. Residues: CASSRGPENTEAFF. This chain joins TRBV11-2 and TRBJ1-1, with D perhaps TRBD1 (5 bases). The CDR3 contains 14 residues. V was clipped by 5 bases and J by 2 bases, with 12 bases between them. Germline lookup yields CDR1 SGHAT and CDR2 FQNNGV.

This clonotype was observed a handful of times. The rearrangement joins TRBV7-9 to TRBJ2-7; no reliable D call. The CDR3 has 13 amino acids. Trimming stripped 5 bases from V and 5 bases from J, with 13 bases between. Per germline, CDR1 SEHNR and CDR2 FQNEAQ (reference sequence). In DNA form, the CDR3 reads TGTGCCAGCAGCACAAGAAGAGGTGACGAGCAGTACTTC. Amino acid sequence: CASSTRRGDEQYF.

CDR3 bases: TGTGCCAGCAGCCCCGCGAGGGGCTCTGGAAACACCATATATTTT. Its protein product is CASSPARGSGNTIYF. This chain uses TRBV7-8 with TRBJ1-3; perhaps TRBD1 as D (5 bases). Germline values: CDR1 SGHVS, CDR2 FQNEAQ. CDR3 length: 15 residues. The V gene lost 5 bases and the J gene lost 0 bases, with 11 bases spanning the gap.

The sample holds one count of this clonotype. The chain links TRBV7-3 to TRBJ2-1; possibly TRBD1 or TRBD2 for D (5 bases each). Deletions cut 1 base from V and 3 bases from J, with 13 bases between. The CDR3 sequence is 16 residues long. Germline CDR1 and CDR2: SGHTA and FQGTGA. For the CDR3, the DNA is TGTGCCAGCAGCTTAATGGGACCAGGCGGCTACAATGAGCAGTTCTTC. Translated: CASSLMGPGGYNEQFF.

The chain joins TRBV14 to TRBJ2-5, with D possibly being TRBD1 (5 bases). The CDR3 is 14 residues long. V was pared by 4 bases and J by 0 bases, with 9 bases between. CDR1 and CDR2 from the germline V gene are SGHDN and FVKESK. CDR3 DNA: TGTGCCAGCAGCCTCTCGACAGACCAAGAGACCCAGTACTTC. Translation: CASSLSTDQETQYF.

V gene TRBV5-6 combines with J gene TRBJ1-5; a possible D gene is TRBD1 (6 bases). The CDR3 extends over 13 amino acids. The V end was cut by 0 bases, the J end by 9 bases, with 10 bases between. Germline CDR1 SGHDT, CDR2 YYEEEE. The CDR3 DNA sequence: TGTGCCAGCAGCTTGGGGGGGCGGAGGCCCCAGCATTTT. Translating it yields CASSLGGRRPQHF. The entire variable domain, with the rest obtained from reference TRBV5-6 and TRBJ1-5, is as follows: DAGVTQSPTHLIKTRGQQVTLRCSPKSGHDTVSWYQQALGQGPQFIFQYYEEEERQRGNFPDRFSGHQFPNYSSELNVNALLLGDSALYLCASSLGGRRPQHFGDGTRLSIL.

The CDR3 DNA reads TGTGCCAGCAGCCAAGTTTGGTCGAGGCCCCAAGGCACAGATACGCAGTATTTT. Its protein is CASSQVWSRPQGTDTQYF. The V and J genes are TRBV3-1 and TRBJ2-3; D unresolved. CDR3 length equals 18 residues. The V and J ends lost 1 base and 1 base respectively, with 18 bases between them. Germline V gene data show CDR1 as LGHDT and CDR2 as YNNKEL (reference sequence).

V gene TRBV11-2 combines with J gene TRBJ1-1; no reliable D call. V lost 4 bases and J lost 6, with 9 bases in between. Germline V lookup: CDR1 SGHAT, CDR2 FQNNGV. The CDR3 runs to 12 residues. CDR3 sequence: CASSWTVAEAFF. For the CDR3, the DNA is TGTGCCAGCAGCTGGACGGTCGCTGAAGCTTTCTTT.

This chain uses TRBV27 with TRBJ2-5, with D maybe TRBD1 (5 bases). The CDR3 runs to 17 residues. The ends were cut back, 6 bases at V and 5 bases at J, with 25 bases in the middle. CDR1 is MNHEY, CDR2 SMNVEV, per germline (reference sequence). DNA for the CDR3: TGTGCCAGCAGCCCGCCCCCCCGGGCAGGGTCGAGGGAGACCCAGTACTTC. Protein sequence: CASSPPPRAGSRETQYF.

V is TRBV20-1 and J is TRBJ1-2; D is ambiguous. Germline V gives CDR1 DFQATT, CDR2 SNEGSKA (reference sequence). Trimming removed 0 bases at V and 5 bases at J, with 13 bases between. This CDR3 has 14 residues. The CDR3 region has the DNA TGCAGTGCTAGAGACCGAGCAGTGGGTTATGGCTACACCTTC. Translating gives CSARDRAVGYGYTF.

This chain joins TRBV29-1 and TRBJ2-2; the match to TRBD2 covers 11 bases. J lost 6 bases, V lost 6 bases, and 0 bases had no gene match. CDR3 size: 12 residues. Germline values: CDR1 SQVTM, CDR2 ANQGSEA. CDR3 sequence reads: CSVLAGAGELFF. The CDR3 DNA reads TGCAGCGTACTAGCGGGGGCCGGGGAGCTGTTTTTT.

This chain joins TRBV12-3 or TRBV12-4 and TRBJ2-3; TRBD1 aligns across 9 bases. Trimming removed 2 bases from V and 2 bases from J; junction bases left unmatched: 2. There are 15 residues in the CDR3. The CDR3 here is CASSLTGGTTDTQYF. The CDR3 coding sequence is TGTGCCAGCAGTTTAACAGGGGGCACCACAGATACGCAGTATTTT.

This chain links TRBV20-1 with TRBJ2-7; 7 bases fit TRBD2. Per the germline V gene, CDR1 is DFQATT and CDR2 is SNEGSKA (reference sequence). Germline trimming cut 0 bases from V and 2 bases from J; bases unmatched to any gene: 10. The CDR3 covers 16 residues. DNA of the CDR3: TGCAGTGCTAGAGATCAAGTTGCGGGAGCAACCTACGAGCAGTACTTC. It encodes CSARDQVAGATYEQYF.

The CDR3 coding sequence is TGTGCCAGCAGCGTAGATGGGCACCCTGAAGCTTTCTTT. This sequence encodes CASSVDGHPEAFF. The V gene is TRBV9, the J gene TRBJ1-1, with D uncertain. Germline V gene lookup returns CDR1 SGDLS and CDR2 YYNGEE. This CDR3 has 13 residues. Deletions cut 0 bases from V and 6 bases from J, with 9 bases between.

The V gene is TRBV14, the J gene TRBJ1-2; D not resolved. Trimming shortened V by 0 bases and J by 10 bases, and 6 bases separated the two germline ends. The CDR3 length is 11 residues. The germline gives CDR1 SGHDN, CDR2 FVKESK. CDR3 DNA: TGTGCCAGCAGCCAAGATAGGTTCTACACCTTC. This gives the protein CASSQDRFYTF.

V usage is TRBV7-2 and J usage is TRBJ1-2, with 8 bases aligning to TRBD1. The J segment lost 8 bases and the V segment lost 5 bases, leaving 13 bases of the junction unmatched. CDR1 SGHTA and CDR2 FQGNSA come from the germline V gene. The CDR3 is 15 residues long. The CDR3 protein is CASSQGQGRGRGYTF. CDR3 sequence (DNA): TGTGCCAGCAGCCAAGGACAGGGACGAGGAAGGGGCTACACCTTC.

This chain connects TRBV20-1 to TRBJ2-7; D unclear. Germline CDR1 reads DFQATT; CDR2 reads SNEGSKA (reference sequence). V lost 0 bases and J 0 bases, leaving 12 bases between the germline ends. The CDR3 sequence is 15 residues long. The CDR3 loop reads CSAREGLSSSYEQYF. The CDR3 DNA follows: TGCAGTGCTAGAGAAGGATTGTCGAGCTCCTACGAGCAGTACTTC.

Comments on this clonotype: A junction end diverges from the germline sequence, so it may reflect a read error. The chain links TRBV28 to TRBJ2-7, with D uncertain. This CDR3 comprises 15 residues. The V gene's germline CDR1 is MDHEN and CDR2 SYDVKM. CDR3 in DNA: TGTGCCGGCAGTTCACCCCTACAGTGGAGCTACGAGCAGTACTTC. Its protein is CAGSSPLQWSYEQYF.

CDR3 sequence: CASSSLGTSGRKQFF. CDR3 DNA sequence: TGTGCCAGCAGTTCCCTCGGGACTAGCGGGAGGAAGCAGTTCTTC. The rearrangement joins TRBV28 to TRBJ2-1; 15 positions agree with TRBD2. J was trimmed by 11 bases and V by 4 bases; bases with no gene match: 6. In germline, CDR1 is MDHEN, CDR2 SYDVKM. This CDR3 is 15 amino acids long.

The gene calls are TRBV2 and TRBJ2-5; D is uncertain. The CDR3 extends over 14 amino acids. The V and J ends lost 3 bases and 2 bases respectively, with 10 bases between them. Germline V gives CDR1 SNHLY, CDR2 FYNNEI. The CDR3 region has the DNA TGTGCCAGCAGTGATAGGCGAGCTCAAGAGACCCAGTACTTC. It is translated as CASSDRRAQETQYF.

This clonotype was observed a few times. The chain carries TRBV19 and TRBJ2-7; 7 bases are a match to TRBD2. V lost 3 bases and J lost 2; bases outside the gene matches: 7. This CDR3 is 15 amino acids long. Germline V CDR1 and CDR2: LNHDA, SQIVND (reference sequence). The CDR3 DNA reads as TGTGCCAGTAGTATGGCACAGAGCGGGGCCTACGAGCAGTACTTC. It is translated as CASSMAQSGAYEQYF.

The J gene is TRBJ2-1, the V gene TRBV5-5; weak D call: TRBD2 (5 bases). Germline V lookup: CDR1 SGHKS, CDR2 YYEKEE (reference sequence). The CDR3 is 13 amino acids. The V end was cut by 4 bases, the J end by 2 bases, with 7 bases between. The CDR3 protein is CASSHGTYNEQFF. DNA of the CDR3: TGTGCCAGCAGCCACGGGACCTACAATGAGCAGTTCTTC.

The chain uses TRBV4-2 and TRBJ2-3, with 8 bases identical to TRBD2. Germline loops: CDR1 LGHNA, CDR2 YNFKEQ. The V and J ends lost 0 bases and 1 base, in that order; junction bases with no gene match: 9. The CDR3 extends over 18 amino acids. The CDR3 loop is CASSQDSGSGACTDTQYF. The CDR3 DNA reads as TGTGCCAGCAGCCAAGATTCGGGTAGCGGGGCCTGCACAGATACGCAGTATTTT.

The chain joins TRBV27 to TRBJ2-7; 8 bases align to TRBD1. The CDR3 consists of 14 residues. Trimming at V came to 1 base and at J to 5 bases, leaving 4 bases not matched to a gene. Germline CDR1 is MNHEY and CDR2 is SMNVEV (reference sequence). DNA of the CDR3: TGTGCCAGCAGTTTATGCAGGGGGCGCGACGAGCAGTACTTC. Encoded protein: CASSLCRGRDEQYF.

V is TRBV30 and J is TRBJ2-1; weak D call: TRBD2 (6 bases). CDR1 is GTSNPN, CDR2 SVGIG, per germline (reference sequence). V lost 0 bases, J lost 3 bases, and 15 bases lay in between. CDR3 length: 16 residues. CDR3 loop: CAWSVSGVGGYNEQFF. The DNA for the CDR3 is TGTGCCTGGAGTGTATCGGGTGTGGGGGGCTACAATGAGCAGTTCTTC.

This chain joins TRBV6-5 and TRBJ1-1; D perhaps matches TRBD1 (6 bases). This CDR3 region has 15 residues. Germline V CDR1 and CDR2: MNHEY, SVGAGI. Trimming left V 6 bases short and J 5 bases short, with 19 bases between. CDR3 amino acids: CASSLGGAVSTEAFF. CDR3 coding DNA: TGTGCCAGCAGCCTTGGGGGGGCTGTGAGTACTGAAGCTTTCTTT.

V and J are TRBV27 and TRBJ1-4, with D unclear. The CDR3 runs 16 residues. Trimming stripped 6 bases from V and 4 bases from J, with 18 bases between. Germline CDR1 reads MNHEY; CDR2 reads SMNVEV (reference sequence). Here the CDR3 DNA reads TGTGCCAGCAGCCACCAAATACCGCGCGTTAATGAAAAACTGTTTTTT. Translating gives CASSHQIPRVNEKLFF.

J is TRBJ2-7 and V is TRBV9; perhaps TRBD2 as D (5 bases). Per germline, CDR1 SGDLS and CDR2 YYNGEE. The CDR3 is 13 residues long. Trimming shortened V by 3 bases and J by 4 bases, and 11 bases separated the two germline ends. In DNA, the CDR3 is TGTGCCAGCAGCGGAAGGGCGGGTTACGAGCAGTACTTC. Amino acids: CASSGRAGYEQYF. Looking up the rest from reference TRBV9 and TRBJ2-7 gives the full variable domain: DSGVTQTPKHLITATGQRVTLRCSPRSGDLSVYWYQQSLDQGLQFLIQYYNGEERAKGNILERFSAQQFPDLHSELNLSSLELGDSALYFCASSGRAGYEQYFGPGTRLTVT.

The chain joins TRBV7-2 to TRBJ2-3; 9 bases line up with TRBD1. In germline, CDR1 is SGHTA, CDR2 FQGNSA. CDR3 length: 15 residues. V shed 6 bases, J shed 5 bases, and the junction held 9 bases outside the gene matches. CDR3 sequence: CASRSRDRAGDTQYF. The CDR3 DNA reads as TGTGCCAGCAGGTCCAGGGACAGGGCCGGAGATACGCAGTATTTT.